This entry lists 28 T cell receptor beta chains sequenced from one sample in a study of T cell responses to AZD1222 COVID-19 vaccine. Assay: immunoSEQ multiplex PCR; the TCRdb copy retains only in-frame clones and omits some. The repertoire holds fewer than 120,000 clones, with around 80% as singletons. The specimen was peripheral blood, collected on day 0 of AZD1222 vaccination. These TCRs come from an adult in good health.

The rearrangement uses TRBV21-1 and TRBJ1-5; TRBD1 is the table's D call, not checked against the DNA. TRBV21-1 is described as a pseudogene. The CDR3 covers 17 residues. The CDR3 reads CASSKEPTGDSNQPQHF. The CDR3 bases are TGTGCCAGCAGCAAAGAGCCGACAGGGGATAGCAATCAGCCCCAGCATTTT.

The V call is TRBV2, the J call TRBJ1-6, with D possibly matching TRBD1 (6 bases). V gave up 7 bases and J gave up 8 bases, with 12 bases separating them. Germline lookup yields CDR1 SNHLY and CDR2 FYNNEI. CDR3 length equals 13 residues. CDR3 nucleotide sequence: TGTGCCAGCATCTTGACAGGCGATTCACCCCTCCACTTT. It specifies CASILTGDSPLHF. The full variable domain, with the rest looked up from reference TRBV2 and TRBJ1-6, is EPEVTQTPSHQVTQMGQEVILRCVPISNHLYFYWYRQILGQKVEFLVSFYNNEISEKSEIFDDQFSVERPDGSNFTLKIRSTKLEDSAMYFCASILTGDSPLHFGNGTRLTVT.

The DNA for the CDR3 is TGCGCCAGCAGCATGACAGACGCTAGCAATCAGCCCCAGCATTTT. Translated, it gives CASSMTDASNQPQHF. The chain is built from TRBV4-3 and TRBJ1-5, with D possibly matching TRBD1 (5 bases). The germline V gene has CDR1 LGHNA and CDR2 YSLEER. The CDR3 has 15 amino acids. V was pared by 5 bases and J by 0 bases, with 11 bases between.

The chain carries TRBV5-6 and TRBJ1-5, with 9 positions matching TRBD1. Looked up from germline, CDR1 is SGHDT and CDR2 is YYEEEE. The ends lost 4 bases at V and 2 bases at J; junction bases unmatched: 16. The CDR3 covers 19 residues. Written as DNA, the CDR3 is TGTGCCAGCAGCCGGGGGCCCGGGACAGGGATTACGGGCAATCAGCCCCAGCATTTT. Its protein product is CASSRGPGTGITGNQPQHF.

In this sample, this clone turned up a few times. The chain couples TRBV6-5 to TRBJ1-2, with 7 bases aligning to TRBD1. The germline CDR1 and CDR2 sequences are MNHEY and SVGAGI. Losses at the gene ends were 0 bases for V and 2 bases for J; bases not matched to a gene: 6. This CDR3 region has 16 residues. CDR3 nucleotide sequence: TGTGCCAGCAGTTACTCTCATGTAGGGGGCAACTATGGCTACACCTTC. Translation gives CASSYSHVGGNYGYTF.

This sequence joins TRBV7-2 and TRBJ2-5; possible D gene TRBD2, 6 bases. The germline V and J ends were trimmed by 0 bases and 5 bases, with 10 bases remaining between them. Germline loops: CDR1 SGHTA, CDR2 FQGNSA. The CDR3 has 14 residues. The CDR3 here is CASSLAGLAETQYF. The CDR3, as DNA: TGTGCCAGCAGCTTAGCGGGCCTAGCGGAGACCCAGTACTTC.

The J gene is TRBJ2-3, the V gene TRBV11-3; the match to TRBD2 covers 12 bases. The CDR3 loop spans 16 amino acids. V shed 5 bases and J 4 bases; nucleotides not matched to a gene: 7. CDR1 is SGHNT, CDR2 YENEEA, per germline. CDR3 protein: CASSQGLAGRADTQYF. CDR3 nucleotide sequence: TGTGCCAGCAGCCAAGGACTAGCGGGAAGGGCAGATACGCAGTATTTT.

CDR3 coding DNA: TGTGCCAGCAGTTACTGGGGGGGGGAGTACAATGAGCAGTTCTTC. Translated, it gives CASSYWGGEYNEQFF. The chain has TRBV6-2 or TRBV6-3 and TRBJ2-1; 7 nucleotides align to TRBD2. The length of the CDR3 is 15 residues. Unmatched junction bases numbered 4, after V lost 1 base and J lost 4 bases. Germline assignment: CDR1 MNHEY and CDR2 SVGEGT.

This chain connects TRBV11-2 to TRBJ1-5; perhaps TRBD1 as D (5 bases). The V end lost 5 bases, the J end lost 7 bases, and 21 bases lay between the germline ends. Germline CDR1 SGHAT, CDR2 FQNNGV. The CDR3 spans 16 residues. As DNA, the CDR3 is TGTGCCAGCAGCCTAGGCCGGCAGGGAGTAAAACAGCCCCAGCATTTT. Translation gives CASSLGRQGVKQPQHF.

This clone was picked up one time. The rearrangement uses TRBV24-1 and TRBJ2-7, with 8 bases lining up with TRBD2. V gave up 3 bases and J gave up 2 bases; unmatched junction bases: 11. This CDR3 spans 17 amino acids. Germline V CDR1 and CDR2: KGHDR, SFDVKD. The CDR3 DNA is TGTGCCACCAGTGATGACCGGGGGGGGTTCAATACCTACGAGCAGTACTTC. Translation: CATSDDRGGFNTYEQYF.

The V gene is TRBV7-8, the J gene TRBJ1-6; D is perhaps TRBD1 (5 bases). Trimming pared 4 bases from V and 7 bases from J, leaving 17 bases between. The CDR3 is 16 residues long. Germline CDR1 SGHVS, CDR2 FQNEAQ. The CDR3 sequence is CASSSIIRQRNSPLHF. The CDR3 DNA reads TGTGCCAGCAGCTCGATTATCCGACAGAGAAATTCACCCCTCCACTTT.

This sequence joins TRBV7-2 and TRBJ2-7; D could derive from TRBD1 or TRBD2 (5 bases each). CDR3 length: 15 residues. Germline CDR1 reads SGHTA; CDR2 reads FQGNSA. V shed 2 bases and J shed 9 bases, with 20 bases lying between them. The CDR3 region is CASSLQGTAPRGQYF. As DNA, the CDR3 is TGTGCCAGCAGCTTACAGGGAACCGCGCCCCGGGGGCAGTACTTC.

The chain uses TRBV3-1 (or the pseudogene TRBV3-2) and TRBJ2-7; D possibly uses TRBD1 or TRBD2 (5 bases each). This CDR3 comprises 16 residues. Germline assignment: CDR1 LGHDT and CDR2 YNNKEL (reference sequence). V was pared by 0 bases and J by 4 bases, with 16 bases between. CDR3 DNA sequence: TGTGCCAGCAGCCAAGAAGGCAGGGACCTGATTTACGAGCAGTACTTC. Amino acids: CASSQEGRDLIYEQYF.

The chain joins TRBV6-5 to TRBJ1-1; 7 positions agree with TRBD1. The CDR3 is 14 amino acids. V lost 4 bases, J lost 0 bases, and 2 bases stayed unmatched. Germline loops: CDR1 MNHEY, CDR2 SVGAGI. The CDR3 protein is CASSSDRLNTEAFF. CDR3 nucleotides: TGTGCCAGCAGTTCGGACAGGTTGAACACTGAAGCTTTCTTT.

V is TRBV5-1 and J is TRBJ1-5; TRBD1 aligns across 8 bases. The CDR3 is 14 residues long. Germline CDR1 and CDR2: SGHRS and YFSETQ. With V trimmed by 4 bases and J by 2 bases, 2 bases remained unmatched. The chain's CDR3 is CASSLTGGNQPQHF. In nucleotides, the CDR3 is TGCGCCAGCAGCCTGACAGGGGGCAATCAGCCCCAGCATTTT.

The CDR3 nucleotides read TGTGCCAGCAAGACCCTAGGGGTGAACACTGAAGCTTTCTTT. Encoded protein: CASKTLGVNTEAFF. The chain is built from TRBV28 and TRBJ1-1, with D possibly matching TRBD1 (5 bases). CDR1 is MDHEN, CDR2 SYDVKM, per germline. This CDR3 spans 14 amino acids. Trimming stripped 7 bases from V and 0 bases from J, with 12 bases between.

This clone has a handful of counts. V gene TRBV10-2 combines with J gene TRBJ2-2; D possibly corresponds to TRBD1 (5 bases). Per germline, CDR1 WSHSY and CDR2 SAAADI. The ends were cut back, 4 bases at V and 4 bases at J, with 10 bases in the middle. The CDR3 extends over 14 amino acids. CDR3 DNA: TGCGCCAGCAGTGGTAAAGGGGCCACCGGGGAGCTGTTTTTT. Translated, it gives CASSGKGATGELFF.

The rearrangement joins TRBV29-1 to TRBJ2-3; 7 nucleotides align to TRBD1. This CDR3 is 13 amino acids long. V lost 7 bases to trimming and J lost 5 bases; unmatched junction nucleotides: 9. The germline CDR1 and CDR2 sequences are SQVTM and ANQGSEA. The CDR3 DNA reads TGCAGCGCACAGCAGGGGGTCGGAGATACGCAGTATTTT. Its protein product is CSAQQGVGDTQYF.

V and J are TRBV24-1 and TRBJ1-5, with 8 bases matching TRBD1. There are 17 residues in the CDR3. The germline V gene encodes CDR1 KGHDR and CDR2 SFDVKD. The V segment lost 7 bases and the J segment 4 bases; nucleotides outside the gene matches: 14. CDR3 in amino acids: CATRDGEGQDFNQPQHF. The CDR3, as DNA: TGTGCCACCAGGGACGGGGAGGGACAGGATTTTAATCAGCCCCAGCATTTT.

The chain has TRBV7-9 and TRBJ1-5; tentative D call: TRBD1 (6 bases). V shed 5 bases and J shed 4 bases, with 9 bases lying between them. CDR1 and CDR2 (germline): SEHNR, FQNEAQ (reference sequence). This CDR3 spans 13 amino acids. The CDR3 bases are TGTGCCAGCAGCCTAGGACAGAATCAGCCCCAGCATTTT. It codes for CASSLGQNQPQHF. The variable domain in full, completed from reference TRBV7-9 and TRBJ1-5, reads DTGVSQNPRHKITKRGQNVTFRCDPISEHNRLYWYRQTLGQGPEFLTYFQNEAQLEKSRLLSDRFSAERPKGSFSTLEIQRTEQGDSAMYLCASSLGQNQPQHFGDGTRLSIL.

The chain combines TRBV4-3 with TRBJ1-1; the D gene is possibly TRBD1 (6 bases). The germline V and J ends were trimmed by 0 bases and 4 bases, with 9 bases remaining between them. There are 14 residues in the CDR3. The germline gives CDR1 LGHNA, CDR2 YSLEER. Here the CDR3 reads CASSQDTGSTEAFF. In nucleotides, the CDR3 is TGCGCCAGCAGCCAAGATACAGGGAGCACTGAAGCTTTCTTT.

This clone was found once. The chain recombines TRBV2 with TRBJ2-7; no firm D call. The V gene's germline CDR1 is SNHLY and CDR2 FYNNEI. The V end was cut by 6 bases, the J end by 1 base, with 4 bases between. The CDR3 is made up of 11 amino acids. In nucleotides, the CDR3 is TGTGCCAGCAGGGAGTCCTACGAGCAGTACTTC. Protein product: CASRESYEQYF.

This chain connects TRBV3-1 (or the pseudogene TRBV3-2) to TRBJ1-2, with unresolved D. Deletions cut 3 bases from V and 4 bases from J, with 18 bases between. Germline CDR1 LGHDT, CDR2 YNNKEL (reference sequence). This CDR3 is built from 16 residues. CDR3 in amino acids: CASSQRWAGEGYGYTF. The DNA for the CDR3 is TGTGCCAGCAGCCAGCGGTGGGCGGGCGAGGGCTATGGCTACACCTTC.

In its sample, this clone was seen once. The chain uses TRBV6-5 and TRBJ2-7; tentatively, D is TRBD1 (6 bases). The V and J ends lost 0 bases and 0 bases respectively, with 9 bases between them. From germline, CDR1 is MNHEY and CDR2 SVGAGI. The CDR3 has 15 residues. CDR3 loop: CASSYSRTASYEQYF. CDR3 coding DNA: TGTGCCAGCAGTTACTCGAGGACAGCCTCCTACGAGCAGTACTTC.

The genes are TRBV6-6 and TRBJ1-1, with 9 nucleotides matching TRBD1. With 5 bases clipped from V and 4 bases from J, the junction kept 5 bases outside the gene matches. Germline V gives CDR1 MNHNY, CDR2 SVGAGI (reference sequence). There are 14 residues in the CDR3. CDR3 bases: TGTGCCAGCAGTCCGGGACAGGGTCTCACTGAAGCTTTCTTT. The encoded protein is CASSPGQGLTEAFF.

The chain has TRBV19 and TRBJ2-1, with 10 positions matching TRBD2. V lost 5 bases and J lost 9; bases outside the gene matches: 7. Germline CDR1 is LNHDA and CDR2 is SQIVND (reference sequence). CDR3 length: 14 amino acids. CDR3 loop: CASSASSGRIEQFF. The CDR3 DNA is TGTGCCAGTAGTGCATCTAGCGGGAGAATTGAGCAGTTCTTC.

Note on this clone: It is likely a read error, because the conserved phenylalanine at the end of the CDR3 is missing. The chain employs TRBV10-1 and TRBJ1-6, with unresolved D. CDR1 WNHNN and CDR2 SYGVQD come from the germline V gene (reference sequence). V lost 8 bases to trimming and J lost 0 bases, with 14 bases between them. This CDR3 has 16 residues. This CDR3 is CASGIVLGSYNSPLHL. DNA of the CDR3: TGCGCCAGCGGAATTGTCCTGGGCTCCTATAATTCACCCCTCCACCTT.

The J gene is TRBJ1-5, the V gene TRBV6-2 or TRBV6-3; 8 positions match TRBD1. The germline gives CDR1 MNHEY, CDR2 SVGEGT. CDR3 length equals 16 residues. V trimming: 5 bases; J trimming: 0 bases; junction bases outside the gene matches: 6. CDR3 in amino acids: CASSTGQGYSNQPQHF. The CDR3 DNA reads TGTGCCAGCAGTACCGGACAGGGCTATAGCAATCAGCCCCAGCATTTT.